These T cell receptor beta chains were read from a single sample in a study of CD8 T cells in ankylosing spondylitis. TCRdb reanalysed the 5' RACE reads using MiXCR and keeps one entry per CDR3 protein. The table includes 450,000 to 550,000 distinct CDR3 sequences, about 5% detected once. Material: blood, either unsorted or a sorted T cell fraction (not recorded which). The source of these receptors is a male donor with ankylosing spondylitis. Both conserved end residues are part of each CDR3. D genes are given only for firm matches. A row's size may be missing; if present it is once, few, many or a size class.

abundance	v_gene	d_gene	j_gene	CDR3nt	CDR3aa
-	TRBV20-1	TRBD1	TRBJ1-2	TGCAGTGCTTACTACAGGGGGGGGGGCTACACCTTC	CSAYYRGGGYTF
many	TRBV28	-	TRBJ1-1	TGTGCCAGCAGTTCCCTTGAGGGCACTGAAGCTTTCTTT	CASSSLEGTEAFF
many	TRBV7-2	-	TRBJ1-1	TGTGCCAGCAGCGTCGAGACAGGGAACACTGAAGCTTTCTTT	CASSVETGNTEAFF
many	TRBV10-3	-	TRBJ1-5	TGTGCCATCAGTGAAAGACAGCTAGACAATCAGCCCCAGCATTTT	CAISERQLDNQPQHF
many	TRBV29-1	TRBD2	TRBJ2-1	TGCAGCGGGGGGGGACTAGCAGCCTACAATGAGCAGTTCTTC	CSGGGLAAYNEQFF
many	TRBV20-1	-	TRBJ1-5	TGCAGTGCTAGATCCTATAGCAATCAGCCCCAGCATTTT	CSARSYSNQPQHF
many	TRBV30	-	TRBJ1-1	TGTGCCTGGAGATCCGCCTGGATGTACAGGATTGCTTTCTTT	CAWRSAWMYRIAFF
many	TRBV7-9	-	TRBJ1-2	TGTGCCAGCAGCGTTAGATCGGCTGTCTATGGCTACACCTTC	CASSVRSAVYGYTF
many	TRBV29-1	-	TRBJ2-5	TGCAGCGTTGACAGTGGCGCGACTCAAGAGACCCAGTACTTC	CSVDSGATQETQYF
many	TRBV24-1	-	TRBJ1-1	TGTGCCACCAGTGATTCTCTGAGAAACACTGAAGCTTTCTTT	CATSDSLRNTEAFF
many	TRBV5-1	TRBD2	TRBJ2-1	TGCGCCAGCAGCTTGGGGGAGGGGCCCTTTGGTTACAATGAGCAGTTCTTC	CASSLGEGPFGYNEQFF
many	TRBV29-1	-	TRBJ2-1	TGCAGCGTTGATAGTACGGGACGAGGCAATGAGCAGTTCTTC	CSVDSTGRGNEQFF
few	TRBV6-1	TRBD2	TRBJ2-1	TGTGCCAGCAGCTTCGGACTAGCGGCCTACAATGAGCAGTTCTTC	CASSFGLAAYNEQFF
many	TRBV4-2	-	TRBJ2-3	TGTGCCAGCAGCCAAGTGACAGAAACGCAGTATTTT	CASSQVTETQYF
many	TRBV6-5	-	TRBJ2-2	TGTGCCAGCAGTTACCCTAGTCCCGGGGAGCTGTTTTTT	CASSYPSPGELFF
many	TRBV10-2	-	TRBJ1-5	TGCGCCAGCGGAAGCTCCGGGGTGAGCAATCAGCCCCAGCATTTT	CASGSSGVSNQPQHF
-	TRBV4-3	-	TRBJ2-7	TGCGCCAGCAGCCAAGGAATCTCCTCCTACGAGCAGTACTTC	CASSQGISSYEQYF
-	TRBV7-2	-	TRBJ2-2	TGTGCCAGCAGCTTAACTCACACCAGGGATCTGTTTTTT	CASSLTHTRDLFF
many	TRBV6-2/TRBV6-3	-	TRBJ1-2	TGTGCCAGCAGACCTATGCCGGACGGGTTTTTTAATGGCTACACCTTC	CASRPMPDGFFNGYTF
many	TRBV7-2	-	TRBJ1-6	TGTGCCAGCAGCCGGGACTGGAGCTCCTATAATTCACCCCTCCACTTT	CASSRDWSSYNSPLHF
-	TRBV3-1	-	TRBJ1-2	TGTGCCAGCAGCCCGGGTTCGAGTTATGGCTACACCTTC	CASSPGSSYGYTF
many	TRBV3-1	-	TRBJ2-7	TGTGCCAGCAGCCAACTCTGGACAGACGAGCAGTACTTC	CASSQLWTDEQYF
many	TRBV27	-	TRBJ2-7	TGTGCCAGCAGTTTATCGTTCCGGGTCTACGAGCAGTACTTC	CASSLSFRVYEQYF
few	TRBV6-2/TRBV6-3	TRBD2	TRBJ2-3	TGTGCCAGCAGCCCCGGGACTAGCGAGGCCGATACGCAGTATTTT	CASSPGTSEADTQYF
many	TRBV7-3	-	TRBJ2-2	TGTGCCAGCGGAAGGGGCTCGAACACCGGGGAGCTGTTTTTT	CASGRGSNTGELFF
many	TRBV6-2/TRBV6-3	TRBD1	TRBJ1-1	TGTGCCAGCAGCGACAGGGGGGTCGCTGAAGCTTTCTTT	CASSDRGVAEAFF
-	TRBV5-1	TRBD2	TRBJ2-1	TGCGCCAGCAGCTTCGGACTAGCGGGCATCTACAATGAGCAGTTCTTC	CASSFGLAGIYNEQFF
few	TRBV20-1	TRBD2	TRBJ2-5	TGCAGTGCTCTTCCTTTCCGGACTAGCGGGGGGCGGACGACCGTGACCCAGTACTTC	CSALPFRTSGGRTTVTQYF
many	TRBV5-1	-	TRBJ2-4	TGCGCCAGCACCCCAGGACAGTTAGCTGGGAAAGGCATTCAGTACTTC	CASTPGQLAGKGIQYF
many	TRBV7-2	-	TRBJ2-1	TGTGCCAGCAGCTCGCTGGGGCGCGGTTCCTACAATGAGCAGTTCTTC	CASSSLGRGSYNEQFF
many	TRBV7-9	TRBD1	TRBJ2-2	TGTGCCAGCAGCTGGGACAGGAGAGCCGGGGAGCTGTTTTTT	CASSWDRRAGELFF
many	TRBV27	-	TRBJ2-7	TGTGCCAGCAGTTCGCGACAGGGTGGAGGGTACGAGCAGTACTTC	CASSSRQGGGYEQYF
few	TRBV6-2/TRBV6-3	TRBD2	TRBJ2-7	TGTGCCAGCAGTTACCCTCTCGCGGGAGGGCCTTACGAGCAGTACTTC	CASSYPLAGGPYEQYF
few	TRBV29-1	-	TRBJ1-1	TGCAGCGTTGGAGGGGAGTGGAGCTCGGTGAACACTGAAGCTTTCTTT	CSVGGEWSSVNTEAFF
many	TRBV20-1	-	TRBJ1-6	TGCAGTGCTCCTGCAGGACAGTTTAATTCACCCCTCCACTTT	CSAPAGQFNSPLHF
many	TRBV4-1	TRBD2	TRBJ2-7	TGCGCCAGCAGCCAATCCGGGACTAGGAGCTACGAGCAGTACTTC	CASSQSGTRSYEQYF
many	TRBV9	-	TRBJ1-2	TGTGCCAGCAGCGTAGGAGGGGGTATTGTCTATGGCTACACCTTC	CASSVGGGIVYGYTF
many	TRBV29-1	-	TRBJ2-3	TGCAGCGTTGAAGATCCCGGGCTAGATACGCAGTATTTT	CSVEDPGLDTQYF
many	TRBV7-6	-	TRBJ1-2	TGTGCCAGCAGCTTCCCGCGAGCCGGCCTCTATGGCTACACCTTC	CASSFPRAGLYGYTF
many	TRBV20-1	TRBD2	TRBJ2-2	TGCAGTGCTCGACCCCCCGGGACTATACTCACCGGGGAGCTGTTTTTT	CSARPPGTILTGELFF
few	TRBV15	TRBD1	TRBJ2-5	TGTGCCACCAGCAGAGGGGACAGGGGGCCGGATGAGACCCAGTACTTC	CATSRGDRGPDETQYF
many	TRBV11-2	-	TRBJ1-1	TGTGCCAGCAGCTCAACCGGGACACCGAACACTGAAGCTTTCTTT	CASSSTGTPNTEAFF
many	TRBV4-3	-	TRBJ2-7	TGCGCCAGCAGCCAAGAAAAAGGCGGGGCAGGGTGGGCCTACGAGCAGTACTTC	CASSQEKGGAGWAYEQYF
many	TRBV7-2	-	TRBJ1-4	TGTGCCAGCAGCTTAGAGCGGGGGTTGGGTGAAAAACTGTTTTTT	CASSLERGLGEKLFF
many	TRBV4-3	-	TRBJ2-7	TGCGCCAGCAGCCAAGAGGGTACATGGGGCTACGAGCAGTACTTC	CASSQEGTWGYEQYF
-	TRBV18	-	TRBJ2-4	TGTGCCAGCTCACCACCGTTAGCCAAAAACATTCAGTACTTC	CASSPPLAKNIQYF
many	TRBV20-1	TRBD1	TRBJ1-5	TGCAGTGCAAATCAGGGGGCGGGTCAGCCCCAGCATTTT	CSANQGAGQPQHF
few	TRBV6-2/TRBV6-3	TRBD1	TRBJ2-1	TGTGCCAGCAGGAGTATACCGGGACAGAACAATGAGCAGTTCTTC	CASRSIPGQNNEQFF
many	TRBV15	-	TRBJ2-7	TGTGCCACCAGCCGTAAGGGCTACGAGCAGTACTTC	CATSRKGYEQYF